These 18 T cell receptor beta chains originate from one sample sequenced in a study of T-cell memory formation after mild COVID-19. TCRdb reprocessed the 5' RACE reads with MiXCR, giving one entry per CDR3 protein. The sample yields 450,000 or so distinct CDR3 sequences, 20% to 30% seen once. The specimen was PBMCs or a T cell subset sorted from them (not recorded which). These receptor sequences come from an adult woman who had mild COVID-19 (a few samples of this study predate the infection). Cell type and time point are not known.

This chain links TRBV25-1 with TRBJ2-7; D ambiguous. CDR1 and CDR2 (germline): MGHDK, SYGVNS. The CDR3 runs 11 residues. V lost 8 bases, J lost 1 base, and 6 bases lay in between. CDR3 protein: CASRMSYEQYF. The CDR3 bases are TGTGCCAGCCGCATGTCCTACGAGCAGTACTTC.

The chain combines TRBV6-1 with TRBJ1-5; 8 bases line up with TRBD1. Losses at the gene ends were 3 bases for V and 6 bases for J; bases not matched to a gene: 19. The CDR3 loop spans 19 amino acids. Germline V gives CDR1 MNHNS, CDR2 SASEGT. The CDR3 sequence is CASSDLRNRGVLYGQPQHF. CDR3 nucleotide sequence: TGTGCCAGCAGTGACCTCCGGAACAGGGGGGTCTTATATGGTCAGCCCCAGCATTTT.

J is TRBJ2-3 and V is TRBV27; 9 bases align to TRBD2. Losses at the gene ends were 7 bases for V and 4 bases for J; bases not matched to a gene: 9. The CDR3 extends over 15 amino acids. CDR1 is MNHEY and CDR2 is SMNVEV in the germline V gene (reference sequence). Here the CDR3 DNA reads TGTGCCAGCAACACCCTGCGGGGGGGCCCAGATACGCAGTATTTT. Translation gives CASNTLRGGPDTQYF.

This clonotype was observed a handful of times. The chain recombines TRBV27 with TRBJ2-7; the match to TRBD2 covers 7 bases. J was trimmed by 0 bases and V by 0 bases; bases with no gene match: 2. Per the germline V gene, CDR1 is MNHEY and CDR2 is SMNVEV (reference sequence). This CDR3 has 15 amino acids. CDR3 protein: CASSLSGGGSYEQYF. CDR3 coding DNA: TGTGCCAGCAGTTTATCGGGCGGGGGCTCCTACGAGCAGTACTTC.

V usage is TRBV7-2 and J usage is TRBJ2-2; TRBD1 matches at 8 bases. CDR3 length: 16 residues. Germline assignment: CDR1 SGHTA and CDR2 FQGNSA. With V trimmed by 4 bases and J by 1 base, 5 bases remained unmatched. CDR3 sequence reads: CASSSPGTGNTGELFF. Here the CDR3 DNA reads TGTGCCAGCAGCTCCCCCGGGACAGGGAACACCGGGGAGCTGTTTTTT.

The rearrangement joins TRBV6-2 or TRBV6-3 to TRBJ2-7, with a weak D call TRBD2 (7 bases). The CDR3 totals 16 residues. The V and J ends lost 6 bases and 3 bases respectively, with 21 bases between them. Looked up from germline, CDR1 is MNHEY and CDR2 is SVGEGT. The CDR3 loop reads CASSDPGGRNLYEQYF. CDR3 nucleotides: TGTGCCAGCAGCGACCCGGGGGGCAGGAACCTCTACGAGCAGTACTTC.

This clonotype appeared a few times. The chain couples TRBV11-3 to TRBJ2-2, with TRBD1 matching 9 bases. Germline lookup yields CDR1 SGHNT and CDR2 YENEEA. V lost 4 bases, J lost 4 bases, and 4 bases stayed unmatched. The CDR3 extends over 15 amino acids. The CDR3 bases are TGTGCCAGCAGCTCGGGACAGGGCGGCACCGGGGAGCTGTTTTTT. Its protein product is CASSSGQGGTGELFF.

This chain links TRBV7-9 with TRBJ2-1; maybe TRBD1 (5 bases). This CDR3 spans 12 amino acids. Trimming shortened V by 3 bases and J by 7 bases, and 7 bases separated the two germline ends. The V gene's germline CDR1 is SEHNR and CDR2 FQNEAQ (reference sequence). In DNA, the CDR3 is TGTGCCAGCAGCTTCCCAGGGAATGAGCAGTTCTTC. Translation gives CASSFPGNEQFF.

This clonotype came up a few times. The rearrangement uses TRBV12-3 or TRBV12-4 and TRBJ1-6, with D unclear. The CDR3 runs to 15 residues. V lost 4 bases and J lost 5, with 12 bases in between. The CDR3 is CASSSGQGNNSPLHF. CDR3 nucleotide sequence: TGTGCCAGCAGTTCCGGGCAAGGGAATAATTCACCCCTCCACTTT.

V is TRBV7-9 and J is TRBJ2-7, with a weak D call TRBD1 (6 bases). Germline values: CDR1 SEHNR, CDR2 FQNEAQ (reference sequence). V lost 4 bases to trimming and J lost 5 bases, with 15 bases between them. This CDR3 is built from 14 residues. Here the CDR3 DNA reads TGTGCCAGCAGCTCCACCTCACGACAGGACGAGCAGTACTTC. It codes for CASSSTSRQDEQYF. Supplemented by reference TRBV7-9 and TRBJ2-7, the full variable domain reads DTGVSQNPRHKITKRGQNVTFRCDPISEHNRLYWYRQTLGQGPEFLTYFQNEAQLEKSRLLSDRFSAERPKGSFSTLEIQRTEQGDSAMYLCASSSTSRQDEQYFGPGTRLTVT.

DNA for the CDR3: TGTGCCATCAGTGAGATGAGGAGCGGAGACACCATATATTTT. This gives the protein CAISEMRSGDTIYF. The chain joins TRBV10-3 to TRBJ1-3, with D hard to call. V lost 2 bases and J 8 bases, leaving 13 bases between the germline ends. The CDR3 is 14 amino acids. Germline V gives CDR1 ENHRY, CDR2 SYGVKD.

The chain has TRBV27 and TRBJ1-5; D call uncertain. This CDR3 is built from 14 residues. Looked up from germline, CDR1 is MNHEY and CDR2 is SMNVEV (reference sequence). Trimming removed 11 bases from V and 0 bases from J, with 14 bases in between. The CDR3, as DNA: TGTGCCTCAAGTTTAATGGATAGCAATCAGCCCCAGCATTTT. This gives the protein CASSLMDSNQPQHF.

The CDR3 nucleotides are TGCAGCGTTGAAGGGGACAGGGGCTACACCTTC. The encoded protein is CSVEGDRGYTF. The chain is built from TRBV29-1 and TRBJ1-2, with TRBD1 identical over 8 bases. J was trimmed by 8 bases and V by 1 base; bases with no gene match: 0. Germline V gives CDR1 SQVTM, CDR2 ANQGSEA. The CDR3 is 11 amino acids.

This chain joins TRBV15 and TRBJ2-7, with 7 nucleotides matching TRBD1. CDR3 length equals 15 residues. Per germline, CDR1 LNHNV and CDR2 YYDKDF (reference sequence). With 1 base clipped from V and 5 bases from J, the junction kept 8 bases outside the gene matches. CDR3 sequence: CATSRAKTGYDEQYF. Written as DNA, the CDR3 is TGTGCCACCAGCAGAGCCAAGACAGGGTACGACGAGCAGTACTTC.

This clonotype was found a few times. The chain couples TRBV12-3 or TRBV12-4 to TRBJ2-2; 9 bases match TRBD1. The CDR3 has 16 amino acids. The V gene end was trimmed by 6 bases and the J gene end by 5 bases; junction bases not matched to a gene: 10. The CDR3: CASSTLTGGMTGELFF. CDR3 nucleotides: TGTGCCAGCAGCACTCTGACAGGGGGAATGACCGGGGAGCTGTTTTTT.

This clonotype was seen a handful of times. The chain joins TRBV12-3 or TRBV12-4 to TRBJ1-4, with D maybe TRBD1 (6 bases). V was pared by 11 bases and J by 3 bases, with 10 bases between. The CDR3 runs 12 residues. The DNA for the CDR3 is TGTGCCTGCGGGACACCTAATGAAAAACTGTTTTTT. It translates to CACGTPNEKLFF.

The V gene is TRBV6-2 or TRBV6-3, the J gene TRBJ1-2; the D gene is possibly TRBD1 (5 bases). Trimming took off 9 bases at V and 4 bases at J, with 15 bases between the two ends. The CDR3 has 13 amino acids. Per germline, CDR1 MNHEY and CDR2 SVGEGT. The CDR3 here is CASLGGTPYGYTF. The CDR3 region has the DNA TGTGCCAGTCTAGGAGGGACGCCCTATGGCTACACCTTC.

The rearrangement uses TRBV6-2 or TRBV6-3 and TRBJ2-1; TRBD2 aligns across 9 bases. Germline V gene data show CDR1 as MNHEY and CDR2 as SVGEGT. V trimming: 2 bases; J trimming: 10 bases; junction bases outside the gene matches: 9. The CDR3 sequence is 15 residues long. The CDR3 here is CASSYRTSAPAEQFF. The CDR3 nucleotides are TGTGCCAGCAGTTACAGGACTAGCGCCCCAGCGGAGCAGTTCTTC.